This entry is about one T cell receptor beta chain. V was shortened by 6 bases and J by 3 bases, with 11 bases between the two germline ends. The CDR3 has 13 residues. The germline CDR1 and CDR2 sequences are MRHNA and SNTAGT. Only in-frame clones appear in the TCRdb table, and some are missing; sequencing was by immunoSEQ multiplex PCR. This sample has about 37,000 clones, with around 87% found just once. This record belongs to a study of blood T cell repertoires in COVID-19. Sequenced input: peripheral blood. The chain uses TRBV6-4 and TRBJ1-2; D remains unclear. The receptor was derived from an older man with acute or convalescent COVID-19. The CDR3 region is CASRPREDYGYTF. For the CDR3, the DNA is TGTGCCAGCAGGCCGAGAGAGGACTATGGCTACACCTTC.